The present TCR beta chain was sequenced within a study of T cell repertoires in cytomegalovirus infection. TCRdb reanalysed the reads using MiXCR and keeps one entry per CDR3 protein. The table shows about 320,000 distinct CDR3 sequences, with more than 8% occurring only once. Input material: PBMCs. This receptor was obtained from a human donor in good health (CMV status not recorded). Some clones in this sample may be carry-over from other donors' samples.

CDR3 loop: CASSLERVERTEAFF. CDR3 sequence (DNA): TGTGCCAGCAGCTTAGAGAGGGTTGAGAGGACTGAAGCTTTCTTT. The rearrangement links TRBV7-8 to TRBJ1-1; the D is unclear. The germline V gene encodes CDR1 SGHVS and CDR2 FQNEAQ. The germline V and J ends were trimmed by 1 base and 5 bases, with 14 bases remaining between them. CDR3 length equals 15 residues.